Described below is a single T cell receptor (beta chain) sequence and its context. Its binding antigen is unknown. No quality values exist for individual bases; no much larger clone is one base distant. This sample was taken from a study of T cells in lung cancer brain metastases (dated by TCRdb to 2016 to 2019). In terms of the full investigation: Seventeen of the 20 patients had a history of tobacco use, with a median of approximately 39 pack-years. The average DNA integrity number was 3.5 to 4.5 in both primary and metastatic specimens, and the two sites did not differ significantly. A median age at first diagnosis of about 53 years was recorded for the patients, of whom 8 or 9 were male and 11 were female. The study compared TCR beta CDR3 repertoires of fully resected primary non-small cell lung cancers with those of paired brain metastases. The primary and brain metastasis specimens were acquired a median of around 11 months apart. About 90% of the 20 patients received no interval therapy between primary and metastasis resection. The cohort comprised some 20 patients contributing about 40 specimens, one primary lung lesion and one brain metastasis each. What the work shows at the level of the full study, not this receptor alone: Most clones were lesion-specific, with limited overlap between paired lesions (mean Morisita index around 0.23). Effects of preoperative corticosteroids on T cell infiltration in brain metastases could not be controlled. DNA fragmentation in FFPE samples may have prevented retrieval of the complete infiltrating T cell repertoire. Brain metastases contained significantly fewer unique productive clones than the paired primaries (median approximately 1,500 versus 4,300). The ten most abundant clones made up a significantly larger repertoire fraction in brain metastases than primaries, suggesting clonal expansion.

Between about 2.24 and 5 ug genomic DNA was input per sample, with paired samples receiving equal DNA input. TCR beta libraries were constructed with the immunoSEQ hsTCRbeta Kit, which uses multiplexed V and J gene primers in two PCR steps. Pooled libraries with positive and negative controls were sequenced on an Illumina MiSeq using a 100-cycle paired-end protocol. The original methods were these. Raw data were processed by the immunoSEQ vendor into normalized, annotated TCR beta repertoire reports. Richness was defined as the number of unique clones by nucleotide sequence, and the iChao1 and Efron-Thisted estimators were used to extrapolate total richness. Pielou's evenness, Simpson's index, top-ten clone proportional abundance, and Morisita overlap index were used to characterize and compare paired lesions. TCRdb took this table from immuneACCESS and kept in-frame rearrangements with V and J called. Such tables lack part of the clones; where checked against another copy, unresolved V genes explain under half of the gap, and the rest is unexplained. The V and J calls and clone size come from that table; D and trimming were worked out from the DNA. Present in this sample are some 5,900 clones, approximately 80% of which were seen just once. 6.2% of the sample comes from the top ten.

The CDR3 sequence holds 15 residues, the cysteine and phenylalanine included. The read is trimmed to its CDR3 DNA, 45 bases read in frame from base 1. Compared with germline, V lacks 2 bases and J lacks 2 bases; bases without a gene match: 4. In the germline V gene, CDR1 corresponds to MNHNS and CDR2 to SASEGT. Patients had resection either for delayed recurrence of a solitary brain metastasis or for synchronous oligometastatic disease. To avoid including cancers other than NSCLC, any patient with a history of multiple malignancies was excluded. Tumor areas were macrodissected from five deparaffinized 10 um unstained sections under guidance from marked H&E slides. All specimens were fixed in formalin and embedded in paraffin (FFPE). The AllPrep DNA/RNA FFPE Kit was used to extract genomic DNA.

The source material was tumor tissue from a brain metastasis. The cell subset or site label for this specimen denotes: paired resected brain metastasis. This clonotype was obtained from a man in his fifties or sixties with non-small cell lung cancer that had spread to the brain. The V and J genes are TRBV6-1 and TRBJ2-3, and TRBD1 aligns with 7 junction nucleotides. The DNA is as follows: TGTGCCAGCAGTGAATGGGACAGATTCACAGATACGCAGTATTTT. Its translation is CASSEWDRFTDTQYF.